Shown below are 19 T cell receptor beta chains from a single sample sequenced in a study of response to subunit inactivated influenza vaccine. TCRdb redid the calling of the RT-PCR reads with MiXCR, one entry per CDR3 protein. The sample consists of about 530,000 distinct CDR3 sequences, 12% of them appearing once. This specimen was PBMCs from blood, taken on the day of vaccination. The receptors derive from a man aged 50 to 60 who received an inactivated influenza vaccine.

The chain couples TRBV4-1 to TRBJ2-2; no definite D call. CDR3 length: 18 amino acids. Per germline, CDR1 MGHRA and CDR2 YSYEKL. V lost 1 base to trimming and J lost 1 base, with 16 bases between them. This chain's CDR3 is CASSQVHVGLMNTGELFF. Here the CDR3 DNA reads TGCGCCAGCAGCCAAGTCCACGTCGGTCTAATGAACACCGGGGAGCTGTTTTTT.

This clonotype came up many times. The gene calls are TRBV15 and TRBJ2-3, with D uncertain. The CDR3 is 14 amino acids. Trimming cost V 6 bases and J 2 bases, with 12 bases left between them. From germline, CDR1 is LNHNV and CDR2 YYDKDF (reference sequence). For the CDR3, the DNA is TGTGCCACCAGGCTAAATAGTGACACAGATACGCAGTATTTT. Translating it yields CATRLNSDTDTQYF.

The rearrangement links TRBV18 to TRBJ1-1, with D possibly TRBD1 on 6 matching bases. Trimming left V 3 bases short and J 5 bases short, with 19 bases between. The germline gives CDR1 KGHSH, CDR2 LQKENI. The CDR3 spans 16 residues. The CDR3 here is CASSPRAGAPLTEAFF. The CDR3 nucleotides read TGTGCCAGCTCACCGCGCGCAGGGGCCCCCTTGACTGAAGCTTTCTTT.

The chain has TRBV4-3 and TRBJ1-2, with a tentative D call TRBD1 (5 bases). V lost 3 bases and J 2 bases, leaving 13 bases between the germline ends. The CDR3 is made up of 15 amino acids. In germline, CDR1 is LGHNA, CDR2 YSLEER. The CDR3 region is CASSQYEGSNYGYTF. CDR3 bases: TGCGCCAGCAGCCAGTACGAGGGGTCCAACTATGGCTACACCTTC.

This clonotype has more than one count but fewer than ten. V usage is TRBV20-1 and J usage is TRBJ2-1; 10 bases map to TRBD1. From germline, CDR1 is DFQATT and CDR2 SNEGSKA (reference sequence). There are 16 residues in the CDR3. J was trimmed by 4 bases and V by 2 bases; bases with no gene match: 8. The CDR3 coding sequence is TGCAGTGCTAGACCGGGACAGGGGATCGGTTACAATGAGCAGTTCTTC. Residues: CSARPGQGIGYNEQFF.

This clonotype was observed a few times. The V call is TRBV18, the J call TRBJ2-2, with D tentatively TRBD2 (5 bases). Trimming removed 3 bases at V and 2 bases at J, with 13 bases between. Germline V gene lookup returns CDR1 KGHSH and CDR2 LQKENI. The CDR3 sequence is 16 residues long. CDR3 coding DNA: TGTGCCAGCTCACCCTACTCGACGGGAAACACCGGGGAGCTGTTTTTT. It codes for CASSPYSTGNTGELFF. The full variable domain, completed using reference TRBV18 and TRBJ2-2, is NAGVMQNPRHLVRRRGQEARLRCSPMKGHSHVYWYRQLPEEGLKFMVYLQKENIIDESGMPKERFSAEFPKEGPSILRIQQVVRGDSAAYFCASSPYSTGNTGELFFGEGSRLTVL.

This clonotype was recorded at least ten times. A junction boundary mismatches the germline segment, possibly from a read error. The V call is TRBV5-1, the J call TRBJ2-7; 7 nucleotides match TRBD2. CDR1 and CDR2 (germline): SGHRS, YFSETQ. The CDR3 spans 14 residues. CDR3 sequence (DNA): TGTGCCAGCAGCTTAGCTGCGGGAGTCTACGAGCAGTACTTC. As protein: CASSLAAGVYEQYF.

The chain employs TRBV20-1 and TRBJ2-5, with D possibly TRBD2 on 5 matching bases. This CDR3 has 14 amino acids. Germline CDR1 reads DFQATT; CDR2 reads SNEGSKA (reference sequence). The germline V and J ends were trimmed by 4 bases and 1 base, with 13 bases remaining between them. The CDR3 DNA reads as TGCAGTGCTACCACGGGATCGGCCCAAGAGACCCAGTACTTC. Residues: CSATTGSAQETQYF.

This clonotype turned up a few times. V gene TRBV11-1 combines with J gene TRBJ2-7; D call uncertain. CDR1 SGHAT and CDR2 FQDESV come from the germline V gene (reference sequence). CDR3 size: 15 residues. Trimming shortened V by 4 bases and J by 0 bases, and 13 bases separated the two germline ends. The DNA of the CDR3 is TGTGCCAGCAGCTCGTTTGACGGCTACTCCTACGAGCAGTACTTC. Its translation: CASSSFDGYSYEQYF.

This clonotype occurred a few times. V usage is TRBV7-2 and J usage is TRBJ2-1; 9 nucleotides agree with TRBD2. The V and J ends lost 2 bases and 2 bases, in that order; junction bases with no gene match: 10. Looked up from germline, CDR1 is SGHTA and CDR2 is FQGNSA. The CDR3 has 18 residues. Here the CDR3 DNA reads TGTGCCAGCAGCTTACGCTTCGTGCTAGCGGGGACCTACAATGAGCAGTTCTTC. It translates to CASSLRFVLAGTYNEQFF.

The sample holds a few counts of this clonotype. The genes are TRBV28 and TRBJ2-4; TRBD1 matches at 7 bases. This CDR3 is 15 amino acids long. The J segment lost 1 base and the V segment lost 5 bases, leaving 5 bases of the junction unmatched. Germline CDR1 and CDR2: MDHEN and SYDVKM. CDR3 amino acids: CASSGIQGAKNIQYF. Here the CDR3 DNA reads TGTGCCAGCAGTGGGATACAGGGGGCCAAAAACATTCAGTACTTC.

This chain uses TRBV10-3 with TRBJ2-7, with TRBD1 as a possible D gene (8 bases). The CDR3 loop spans 14 amino acids. V lost 7 bases, J lost 7 bases, and 20 bases lay in between. Germline-derived CDR1 and CDR2 are ENHRY and SYGVKD. The CDR3 DNA reads as TGTGCCATCACCCGGGACAGGCCCGGGGGGGAGCAGTACTTC. Translating gives CAITRDRPGGEQYF.

This clonotype appeared a few times. The CDR3 loop reads CASSLGTLQPQHF. CDR3 sequence (DNA): TGTGCCAGCAGTTTAGGGACCTTACAGCCCCAGCATTTT. The chain joins TRBV12-3 or TRBV12-4 to TRBJ1-5; no firm D call. This CDR3 comprises 13 residues. V dropped 1 base and J dropped 7 bases, with 8 bases sitting between them.

Regarding this clonotype: A junction end diverges from the germline sequence, so it may reflect a read error. V is TRBV4-1 and J is TRBJ2-5; no clear D. This CDR3 contains 14 residues. Germline lookup yields CDR1 MGHRA and CDR2 YSYEKL. The CDR3 is CANSQLLAVGAQYF. For the CDR3, the DNA is TGCGCCAACAGCCAACTGTTGGCGGTTGGGGCCCAGTACTTC.

The table lists this clonotype with a few counts. The chain couples TRBV20-1 to TRBJ2-3; 9 bases fit TRBD2. Germline CDR1 is DFQATT and CDR2 is SNEGSKA (reference sequence). This CDR3 is 14 amino acids long. The V segment lost 6 bases and the J segment 1 base; nucleotides outside the gene matches: 5. The CDR3 DNA is TGCAGTGCCGTCGCTAGCGGGGGCACAGATACGCAGTATTTT. As protein: CSAVASGGTDTQYF.

A few counts support this clonotype. The chain combines TRBV6-1 with TRBJ1-5; unclear D gene. CDR3 length: 13 residues. Per the germline V gene, CDR1 is MNHNS and CDR2 is SASEGT. V was cut by 7 bases and J by 5 bases, with 12 bases left in between. For the CDR3, the DNA is TGTGCCAGCATCCCCTATCTTTATCAGCCCCAGCATTTT. It codes for CASIPYLYQPQHF.

The chain carries TRBV10-3 and TRBJ2-6; D remains ambiguous. From germline, CDR1 is ENHRY and CDR2 SYGVKD. This CDR3 contains 15 residues. V was pared by 8 bases and J by 0 bases, with 11 bases between. In nucleotides, the CDR3 is TGTGCCATCGCTGCTGACCTCTCTGGGGCCAACGTCCTGACTTTC. This encodes CAIAADLSGANVLTF.

This clonotype was recorded at least ten times. CDR3 sequence reads: CASRGLSSYNEQFF. CDR3 bases: TGTGCCAGCAGAGGTCTGAGCTCCTACAATGAGCAGTTCTTC. This chain connects TRBV12-3 or TRBV12-4 to TRBJ2-1; D remains ambiguous. The CDR3 is made up of 14 amino acids. Between the trimmed V and J ends, which lost 6 bases and 0 bases, there was a span of 9 bases.

This clonotype has ten or more counts. The V gene is TRBV4-2, the J gene TRBJ2-2; D unclear. Germline V gives CDR1 LGHNA, CDR2 YNFKEQ. This CDR3 is 17 amino acids long. The V end was cut by 1 base, the J end by 3 bases, with 15 bases between. This CDR3 is CASSQGFSPTDTGELFF. CDR3 bases: TGTGCCAGCAGCCAAGGATTTTCGCCTACGGACACCGGGGAGCTGTTTTTT.